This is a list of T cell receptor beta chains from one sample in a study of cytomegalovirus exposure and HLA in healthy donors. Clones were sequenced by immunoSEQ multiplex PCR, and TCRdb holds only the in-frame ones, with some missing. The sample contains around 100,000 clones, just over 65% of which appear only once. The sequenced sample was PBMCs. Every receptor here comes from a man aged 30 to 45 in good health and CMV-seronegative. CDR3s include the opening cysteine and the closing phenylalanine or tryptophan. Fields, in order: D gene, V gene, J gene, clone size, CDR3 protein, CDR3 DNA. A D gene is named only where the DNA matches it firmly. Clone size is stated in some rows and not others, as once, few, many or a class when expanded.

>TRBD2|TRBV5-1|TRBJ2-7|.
CASSSAGGSYEQYF
TGCGCCAGCAGCTCGGCGGGGGGTTCGTACGAGCAGTACTTC
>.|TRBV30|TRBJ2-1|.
CAWSVPGRQYNEQFF
TGTGCCTGGAGTGTCCCCGGACGACAGTACAATGAGCAGTTCTTC
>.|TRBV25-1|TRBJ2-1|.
CASSGGLSGDPYNEQFF
TGTGCCAGCAGTGGGGGTCTTAGCGGAGATCCTTACAATGAGCAGTTCTTC
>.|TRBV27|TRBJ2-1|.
CASSLLRQNVEQFF
TGTGCCAGCAGTCTCCTGAGACAGAATGTAGAGCAGTTCTTC
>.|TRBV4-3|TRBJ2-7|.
CASSQVGLDRGDEQYF
TGCGCCAGCAGCCAAGTTGGGCTAGATCGGGGAGACGAGCAGTACTTC
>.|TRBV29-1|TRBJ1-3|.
CSVRSGTNSGNTIYF
TGCAGCGTTAGGAGCGGCACCAACTCTGGAAACACCATATATTTT
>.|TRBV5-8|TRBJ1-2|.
CASSLAKGHRDGYTF
TGTGCCAGCAGCTTGGCCAAGGGACACAGAGATGGCTACACCTTC
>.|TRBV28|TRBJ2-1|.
CASRGSTSWKFF
TGTGCCAGCAGGGGATCAACTAGTTGGAAGTTCTTC
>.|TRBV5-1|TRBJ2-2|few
CASRISGVAGELFF
TGCGCCAGCAGGATATCAGGGGTGGCCGGGGAGCTGTTTTTT
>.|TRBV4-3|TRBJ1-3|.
CASSQESLRSGNTIYF
TGCGCCAGCAGCCAAGAATCCCTGAGATCTGGAAACACCATATATTTT
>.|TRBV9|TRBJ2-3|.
CASSEGGGAFGTDTQYF
TGTGCCAGCAGCGAGGGGGGGGGCGCGTTCGGGACAGATACGCAGTATTTT
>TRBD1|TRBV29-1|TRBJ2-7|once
CSARQGAEYEQYF
TGCAGCGCAAGACAGGGGGCTGAATACGAGCAGTACTTC
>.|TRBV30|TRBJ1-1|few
CAWGTGEVAFF
TGTGCCTGGGGTACGGGGGAGGTGGCTTTCTTT
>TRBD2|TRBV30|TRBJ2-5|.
CAISGTRGETQYF
TGTGCCATTAGCGGGACTCGAGGAGAGACCCAGTACTTC
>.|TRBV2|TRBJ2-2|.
CASSEQGPPGELFF
TGTGCCAGCAGTGAGCAGGGTCCCCCCGGGGAGCTGTTTTTT
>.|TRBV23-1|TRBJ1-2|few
CASSHNNRPTRKWCLNYGYTF
TGCGCCAGCAGTCATAATAACAGACCAACAAGGAAATGGTGCCTTAACTATGGCTACACCTTC
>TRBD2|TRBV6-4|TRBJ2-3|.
CASSDSLGAGVSTDTQYF
TGTGCCAGCAGTGACTCGTTAGGAGCGGGGGTTAGCACAGATACGCAGTATTTT
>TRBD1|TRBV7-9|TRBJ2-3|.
CASGPRDSYTDTQYF
TGTGCCAGCGGCCCCCGGGACAGCTACACAGATACGCAGTATTTT
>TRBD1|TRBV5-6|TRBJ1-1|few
CASSFGTGNTEAFF
TGTGCCAGCAGCTTTGGGACAGGGAACACTGAAGCTTTCTTT
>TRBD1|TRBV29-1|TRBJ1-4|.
CSVLTGINEKLFF
TGCAGCGTACTGACAGGGATCAACGAAAAACTGTTTTTT
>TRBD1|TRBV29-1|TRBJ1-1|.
CSVEISPGTGNTEAFF
TGCAGCGTTGAAATAAGCCCCGGGACAGGAAACACTGAAGCTTTCTTT
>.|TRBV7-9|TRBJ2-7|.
CASRPGQGYEQYF
TGTGCCAGCAGGCCGGGACAAGGCTACGAGCAGTACTTC
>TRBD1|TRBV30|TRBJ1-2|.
CAWSVRTGGNGYTF
TGTGCCTGGAGTGTACGGACAGGGGGTAATGGCTACACCTTC
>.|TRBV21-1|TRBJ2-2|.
CASSKGRLAGAECKGELFF
TGTGCCAGCAGCAAGGGACGACTAGCGGGGGCCGAGTGTAAAGGGGAGCTGTTTTTT
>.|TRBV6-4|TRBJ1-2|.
CASSPALDSPRGYTF
TGTGCCAGCAGTCCCGCTCTCGACAGTCCTCGAGGCTACACCTTC
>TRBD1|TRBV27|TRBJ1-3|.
CASSSNDRAGNTIYF
TGTGCCAGCAGTTCGAACGACAGGGCTGGAAACACCATATATTTT
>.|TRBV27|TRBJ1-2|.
CASSLVGSNYGYTF
TGTGCCAGCAGTCTTGTCGGGTCTAACTATGGCTACACCTTC
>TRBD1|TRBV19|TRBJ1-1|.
CASKGAGERVTEAFF
TGTGCCAGTAAGGGGGCTGGGGAAAGGGTCACTGAAGCTTTCTTT
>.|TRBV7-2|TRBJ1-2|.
CASSSLAGIYGYTF
TGTGCCAGCAGCTCACTCGCCGGGATCTATGGCTACACCTTC
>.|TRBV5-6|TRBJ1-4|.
CASSLGDIGKLFF
TGTGCCAGCAGCTTGGGTGACATTGGAAAACTGTTTTTT
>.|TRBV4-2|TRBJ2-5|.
CASSQPRDYQETQYF
TGTGCCAGCAGCCAGCCCCGGGACTACCAAGAGACCCAGTACTTC
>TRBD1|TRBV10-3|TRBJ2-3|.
CAISEPGTGVGDTQYF
TGTGCCATCAGTGAGCCCGGGACAGGGGTCGGGGATACGCAGTATTTT
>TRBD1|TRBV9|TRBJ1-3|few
CASSAGQGGNTIYF
TGTGCCAGCAGCGCCGGACAGGGTGGGAACACCATATATTTT
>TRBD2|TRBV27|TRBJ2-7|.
CASSFMTTSGLVYEQYF
TGTGCCAGCAGTTTCATGACGACTAGCGGGCTCGTCTACGAGCAGTACTTC
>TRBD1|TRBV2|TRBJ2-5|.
CASSGDSGETQYF
TGTGCCAGCAGTGGGGACAGCGGCGAGACCCAGTACTTC
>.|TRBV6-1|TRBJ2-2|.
CASSPRRAGELFF
TGTGCCAGCAGTCCTCGGCGGGCCGGGGAGCTGTTTTTT
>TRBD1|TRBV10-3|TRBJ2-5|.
CAISLTGGGETQYF
TGTGCCATCAGTCTGACAGGGGGGGGAGAGACCCAGTACTTC
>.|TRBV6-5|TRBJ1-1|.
CPSSTSAGLNTEAFF
TGTCCCAGCAGTACCTCCGCAGGGCTGAACACTGAAGCTTTCTTT
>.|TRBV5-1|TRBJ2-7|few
CASSLGQDFYEQYF
TGCGCCAGCAGCTTGGGACAGGATTTCTACGAGCAGTACTTC
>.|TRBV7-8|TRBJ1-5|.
CASSPQGNSNQPQHF
TGTGCCAGCAGCCCCCAGGGTAATAGCAATCAGCCCCAGCATTTT
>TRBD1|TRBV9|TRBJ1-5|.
CASSVLGTGDGSNQPQHF
TGTGCCAGCAGCGTTCTGGGGACAGGGGATGGAAGCAATCAGCCCCAGCATTTT
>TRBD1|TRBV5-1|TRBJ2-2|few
CASSWTTGGQNTGELFF
TGCGCCAGCAGCTGGACCACAGGGGGACAGAACACCGGGGAGCTGTTTTTT
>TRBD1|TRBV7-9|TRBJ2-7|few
CASSLDGTGGRNEQYF
TGTGCCAGCAGCTTAGACGGGACAGGGGGCCGAAACGAGCAGTACTTC
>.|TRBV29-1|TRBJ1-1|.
CSVGADATEAFF
TGCAGCGTAGGGGCCGACGCCACTGAAGCTTTCTTT
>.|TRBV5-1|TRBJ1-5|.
CASSLDGQGYQPQHF
TGCGCCAGCAGCTTGGACGGGCAGGGGTATCAGCCCCAGCATTTT
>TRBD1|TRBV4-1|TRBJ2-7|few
CASSQDLSRGREYEQYF
TGCGCCAGCAGCCAAGATCTCTCCAGGGGGCGCGAGTACGAGCAGTACTTC
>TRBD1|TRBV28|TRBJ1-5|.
CASSLFSGQGNQPQHF
TGTGCCAGCAGTTTGTTTTCGGGACAGGGGAATCAGCCCCAGCATTTT
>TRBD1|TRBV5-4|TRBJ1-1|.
CASSRDRVDEAFF
TGTGCCAGCAGCCGGGACAGGGTAGATGAAGCTTTCTTT
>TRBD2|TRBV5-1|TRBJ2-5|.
CASSSGLAVQETQYF
TGCGCCAGCAGCTCGGGACTAGCGGTCCAAGAGACCCAGTACTTC
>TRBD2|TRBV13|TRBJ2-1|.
CASSASSGRTSEQFF
TGTGCCAGCAGCGCGTCGAGCGGGAGGACGAGTGAGCAGTTCTTC